The 9 T cell receptor beta chains presented below share a single source sample, sequenced in a study of blood T cell repertoires in COVID-19 (dated by TCRdb to 2018 to 2020). The library was obtained by the immunoSEQ multiplex PCR assay. In TCRdb, the immuneACCESS table is reduced to in-frame sequences with V and J assigned. These tables do not hold every clone; where another copy was compared, an unresolved V gene accounts for under half, and the others remain unexplained. The table for this sample lists about 250,000 clones; 60% to 75% of them were counted only once. 3.3% of the sample rests with the top ten. The sequenced sample was peripheral blood. These receptors originate from a woman of 80 years or more with acute or convalescent COVID-19.

The J gene is TRBJ2-7, the V gene TRBV7-2, with D tentatively TRBD2 (6 bases). The CDR3 is 14 amino acids. V was pared by 1 base and J by 6 bases, with 13 bases between. Per germline, CDR1 SGHTA and CDR2 FQGNSA. The CDR3 DNA reads as TGTGCCAGCAGCTTAGGGATGGGGGGAAGCGAGCAGTACTTC. Its translation: CASSLGMGGSEQYF.

This clone was picked up a small number of times. The genes are TRBV12-3 or TRBV12-4 and TRBJ1-1, with D tentatively TRBD1 (5 bases). There are 13 residues in the CDR3. V was pared by 3 bases and J by 2 bases, with 7 bases between. Here the CDR3 reads CASSFGQNTEAFF. The CDR3 coding sequence is TGTGCCAGCAGTTTTGGACAAAACACTGAAGCTTTCTTT.

The chain employs TRBV6-5 and TRBJ1-5; TRBD1 might be the D (5 bases). The ends were cut back, 6 bases at V and 5 bases at J, with 14 bases in the middle. The CDR3 sequence is 14 residues long. In germline, CDR1 is MNHEY, CDR2 SVGAGI. CDR3 bases: TGTGCCAGCAGCCAACAGGCTATTGATCAGCCCCAGCATTTT. As protein: CASSQQAIDQPQHF.

Remarks on this clone: This sample includes further DNA sequences coding for the same CDR3. V gene TRBV29-1 combines with J gene TRBJ1-2; the D gene is possibly TRBD1 (5 bases). Germline V gene sequence: CDR1 SQVTM, CDR2 ANQGSEA. V was trimmed by 4 bases and J by 4 bases, leaving 7 bases between them. This CDR3 comprises 11 residues. The CDR3 sequence is CSVGQGYGYTF. CDR3 bases: TGCAGCGTTGGGCAGGGCTATGGCTACACCTTC.

V gene TRBV6-2 or TRBV6-3 combines with J gene TRBJ1-1; the D gene is possibly TRBD1 (5 bases). The CDR3 totals 12 residues. Between the trimmed V and J ends, which lost 6 bases and 7 bases, there was a span of 12 bases. Germline V gives CDR1 MNHEY, CDR2 SVGEGT. The CDR3 coding sequence is TGTGCCAGCAGCCGCCGGGACTTTGAAGCTTTCTTT. Its protein is CASSRRDFEAFF.

V is TRBV18 and J is TRBJ1-1; D is ambiguous. Trimming took off 6 bases at V and 5 bases at J, with 16 bases between the two ends. Per the germline V gene, CDR1 is KGHSH and CDR2 is LQKENI. The CDR3 spans 14 residues. The CDR3 DNA is TGTGCCAGCTCCCCCCAGGAGGGTTCGACTGAAGCTTTCTTT. Translated: CASSPQEGSTEAFF. The whole variable domain, remainder taken from reference TRBV18 and TRBJ1-1, is NAGVMQNPRHLVRRRGQEARLRCSPMKGHSHVYWYRQLPEEGLKFMVYLQKENIIDESGMPKERFSAEFPKEGPSILRIQQVVRGDSAAYFCASSPQEGSTEAFFGQGTRLTVV.

V is TRBV3-1 (or the pseudogene TRBV3-2) and J is TRBJ2-3; D perhaps matches TRBD1 (6 bases). CDR1 and CDR2 from the germline V gene are LGHDT and YNNKEL (reference sequence). Trimming removed 4 bases from V and 1 base from J, with 15 bases in between. The CDR3 contains 16 residues. CDR3 region: CASSRFRDIGTDTQYF. The DNA of the CDR3 is TGTGCCAGCAGCCGGTTCCGGGACATAGGCACAGATACGCAGTATTTT.

The chain is built from TRBV3-1 (or the pseudogene TRBV3-2) and TRBJ1-1; no reliable D call. V lost 1 base, J lost 1 base, and 7 bases lay in between. Germline CDR1 reads LGHDT; CDR2 reads YNNKEL (reference sequence). CDR3 length: 14 amino acids. CDR3 sequence: CASSQGNRNTEAFF. The CDR3 DNA reads TGTGCCAGCAGCCAAGGAAACAGGAACACTGAAGCTTTCTTT.

The CDR3 protein is CASGGQTYSPLHF. In DNA, the CDR3 is TGTGCCAGCGGTGGACAGACTTATTCACCCCTCCACTTT. The chain has TRBV2 and TRBJ1-6; a possible D gene is TRBD1 (6 bases). Per the germline V gene, CDR1 is SNHLY and CDR2 is FYNNEI. This CDR3 has 13 amino acids. V lost 8 bases, J lost 8 bases, and 13 bases lay in between.